This T cell receptor (beta chain) comes out of a study of cytomegalovirus exposure and HLA in healthy donors. The study, taken as a whole, reports: Among TCR beta chains, those listed as cytomegalovirus-associated numbered about 150. Subsequent analysis showed first-cohort TCR clusters tending to co-occur in around 130 validation repertoires.

Between the trimmed V and J ends, which lost 6 bases and 0 bases, there was a span of 12 bases. This CDR3 is 15 amino acids long. From germline, CDR1 is SGHAT and CDR2 FQDESV (reference sequence). The data were produced by immunoSEQ multiplex PCR, yet TCRdb's version contains in-frame clones alone and is incomplete. The sample contains about 250,000 clones, roughly 84% of which appear only once. As regards this clone: Antigen unknown.

The rearrangement links TRBV11-1 to TRBJ2-1, with D possibly TRBD1 on 5 matching bases. This sequence originates from a man younger than 30 in good health and CMV-seropositive. The specimen was PBMCs. The CDR3 DNA sequence: TGTGCCAGCAGAGGTGGGGCCAGCTCCTACAATGAGCAGTTCTTC. Protein sequence: CASRGGASSYNEQFF.